The clone carrying this TCR beta chain came up many times. The antigen is undetermined. This sample stems from a study of regulatory T cells in long-lasting Graves disease. Study outcomes and limitations: When disease was persistent, TRBV28, TRBJ1-2 and TRBJ2-5 were the favored segments.

Building the TCR beta libraries relied on iRepertoire HTBI primers, and CDR3 regions underwent Arm-PCR. TCRdb passed the multiplex PCR reads through MiXCR, listing each CDR3 protein once. The sample records some 500,000 distinct CDR3 sequences, 16% being singletons. The sample's time point: newly diagnosed GD, antithyroid drugs for less than 3 months. RNA from PBMCs was the source of the TCR library. The germline V gene has CDR1 SGHDT and CDR2 YYEEEE. V lost 0 bases and J lost 1; bases outside the gene matches: 6. The CDR3 covers 16 residues. This sample also belongs to another study, concerning T cells in Graves' hyperthyroidism and ophthalmopathy. That publication notes: Among the patients, aged 18 to 65, hyperthyroidism was newly diagnosed and had lasted under 2 months. In the analysis, a 13 V-J model separated ophthalmopathy from stable hyperthyroidism.

J is TRBJ2-7 and V is TRBV5-6; 8 nucleotides agree with TRBD2. The clonotype originates from a woman aged 35-65 years with Graves disease. Material: peripheral blood mononuclear cells (PBMCs), obtained at new diagnosis, from a patient treated with antithyroid drugs. This CDR3 reads CASSLDGGGSSYEQYF. Here the CDR3 DNA reads TGTGCCAGCAGCTTGGATGGCGGGGGGTCGTCCTACGAGCAGTACTTC.